The table lists the clone carrying this T cell receptor (beta chain) with a few counts. No antigen is known for it. A process of 5'RACE template switching, which added a universal primer site and UMIs, was used to make TCR cDNA. TCRdb analysed the 5' RACE reads with MiXCR anew, one entry per CDR3 protein. The sample lists around 550,000 distinct CDR3 sequences; about 19% were seen once. The data originate from a study of T cells after yellow fever vaccination. The study's findings and limits: Boosting was followed by the reappearance of most primary-vaccination clones (less than 98% CD4, around 91% CD8). Clonotypes found in both CD4 and CD8 compartments made up a small share.

Germline lookup yields CDR1 MNHEY and CDR2 SVGEGT. The CDR3 has 11 amino acids. V lost 1 base and J lost 5, with 2 bases in between. The J gene is TRBJ2-5, the V gene TRBV6-2 or TRBV6-3; no clear D gene. The receptor was derived from a young man who received the YFV17D yellow fever vaccine. The source was PBMCs, collected 15 days after the yellow fever booster vaccination. The DNA for the CDR3 is TGTGCCAGCAGTTACTACGAGACCCAGTACTTC. This gives the protein CASSYYETQYF.